The 3 T cell receptor beta chains reported below all come from one sample, sequenced in a study of beta chain features in type 1 diabetes. Study conclusions and caveats: Within each of all four CD4+ subsets, Type 1 diabetes patients had TCRB CDR3s that were moderately but significantly shorter.

Investigators reverse transcribed all isolated RNA, so they sequenced expressed TCRB transcripts. Produced via immunoSEQ multiplex PCR; TCRdb's table is partial and in-frame only. The sample lists more than 300,000 clones, around a tenth occurring once. These receptors are not linked to any known antigen. Sequenced material: central memory CD4+ T cells from blood. The receptors shown here come from a man aged 30-40 years with type 1 diabetes.

This clone came up a few times. The rearrangement uses TRBV30 and TRBJ1-1, with D possibly being TRBD1 (6 bases). Germline V gene sequence: CDR1 GTSNPN, CDR2 SVGIG (reference sequence). The V gene lost 0 bases and the J gene lost 11 bases, with 16 bases spanning the gap. This CDR3 is built from 13 residues. CDR3 sequence (DNA): TGTGCCTGGAGTGTTTCAAGACAGGAGCCGGCTTTCTTT. It translates to CAWSVSRQEPAFF. The full variable domain, completed using reference TRBV30 and TRBJ1-1, is SQTIHQWPATLVQPVGSPLSLECTVEGTSNPNLYWYRQAAGRGLQLLFYSVGIGQISSEVPQNLSASRPQDRQFILSSKKLLLSDSGFYLCAWSVSRQEPAFFGQGTRLTVV.

In this sample, this clone turned up a few times. The chain joins TRBV27 to TRBJ1-4; D not certain. With 2 bases removed from V and 7 bases from J, the gap between germline ends came to 8 bases. Germline loops: CDR1 MNHEY, CDR2 SMNVEV (reference sequence). The CDR3 is 13 amino acids. Here the CDR3 reads CASSLRVPEKLFF. CDR3 coding DNA: TGTGCCAGCAGTTTAAGGGTCCCTGAAAAACTGTTTTTT.

V and J are TRBV7-9 and TRBJ2-1, with TRBD2 matching 9 bases. Germline loops: CDR1 SEHNR, CDR2 FQNEAQ (reference sequence). Unmatched junction bases numbered 5, after V lost 5 bases and J lost 3 bases. This CDR3 has 15 amino acids. The CDR3 sequence is CASSPGLALYNEQFF. CDR3 coding DNA: TGTGCCAGCAGCCCTGGACTAGCGCTCTACAATGAGCAGTTCTTC.